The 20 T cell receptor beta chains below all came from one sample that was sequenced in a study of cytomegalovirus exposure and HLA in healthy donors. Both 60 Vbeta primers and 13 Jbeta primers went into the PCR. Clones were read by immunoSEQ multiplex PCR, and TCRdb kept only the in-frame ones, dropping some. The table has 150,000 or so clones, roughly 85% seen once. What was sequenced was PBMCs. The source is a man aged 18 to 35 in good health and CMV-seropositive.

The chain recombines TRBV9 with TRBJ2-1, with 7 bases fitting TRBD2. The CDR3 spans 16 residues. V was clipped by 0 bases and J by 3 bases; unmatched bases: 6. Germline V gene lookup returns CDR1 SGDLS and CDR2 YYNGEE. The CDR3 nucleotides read TGTGCCAGCAGCGTAGCTCAGCTAGCGGTCTACAATGAGCAGTTCTTC. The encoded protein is CASSVAQLAVYNEQFF.

The CDR3 spells CASSIPSGGYNEQFF. The CDR3 nucleotides are TGTGCCAGCAGTATACCTAGCGGGGGGTACAATGAGCAGTTCTTC. The rearrangement joins TRBV6-1 to TRBJ2-1, with TRBD2 matching over 11 bases. The CDR3 is 15 amino acids. Looked up from germline, CDR1 is MNHNS and CDR2 is SASEGT. J lost 4 bases, V lost 5 bases, and 4 bases had no gene match.

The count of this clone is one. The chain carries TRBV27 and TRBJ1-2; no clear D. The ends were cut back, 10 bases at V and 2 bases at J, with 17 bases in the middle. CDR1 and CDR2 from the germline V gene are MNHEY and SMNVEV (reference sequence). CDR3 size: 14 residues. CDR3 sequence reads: CANESTLFNYGYTF. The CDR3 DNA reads TGTGCCAACGAATCTACACTATTCAACTATGGCTACACCTTC.

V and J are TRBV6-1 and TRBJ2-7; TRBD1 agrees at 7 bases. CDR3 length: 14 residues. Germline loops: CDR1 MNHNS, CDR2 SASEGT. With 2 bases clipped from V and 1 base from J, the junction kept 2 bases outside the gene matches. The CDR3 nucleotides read TGTGCCAGCAGTGAATGGGGACAGTCCTACGAGCAGTACTTC. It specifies CASSEWGQSYEQYF.

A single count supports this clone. CDR3 sequence reads: CASSRDTFSGNTIYF. The CDR3 nucleotides read TGTGCCAGCAGCCGGGACACTTTCTCTGGAAACACCATATATTTT. The genes are TRBV6-1 and TRBJ1-3, with D possibly TRBD1 on 6 matching bases. Germline CDR1 and CDR2: MNHNS and SASEGT. The V end lost 6 bases, the J end lost 0 bases, and 12 bases lay between the germline ends. The CDR3 is 15 amino acids.

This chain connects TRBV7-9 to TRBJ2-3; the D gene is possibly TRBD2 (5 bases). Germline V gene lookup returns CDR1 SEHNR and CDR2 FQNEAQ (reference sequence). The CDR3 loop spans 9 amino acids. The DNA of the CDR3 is TGTGCGGGCGGGGATACGCAGTATTTT. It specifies CAGGDTQYF.

The CDR3 loop reads CASSLSSGGVGRTDTQYF. CDR3 bases: TGTGCCAGCAGCTTATCTAGCGGGGGGGTAGGGCGGACAGATACGCAGTATTTT. The genes are TRBV7-8 and TRBJ2-3, with 12 bases lining up with TRBD2. The CDR3 runs 18 residues. The V and J ends lost 2 bases and 3 bases, in that order; junction bases with no gene match: 9. Germline V gene data show CDR1 as SGHVS and CDR2 as FQNEAQ.

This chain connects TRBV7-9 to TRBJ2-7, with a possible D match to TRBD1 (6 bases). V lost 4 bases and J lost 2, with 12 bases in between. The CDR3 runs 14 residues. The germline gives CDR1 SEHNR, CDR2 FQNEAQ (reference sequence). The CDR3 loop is CASSSQQGTYEQYF. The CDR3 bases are TGTGCCAGCAGCTCGCAACAGGGTACCTACGAGCAGTACTTC.

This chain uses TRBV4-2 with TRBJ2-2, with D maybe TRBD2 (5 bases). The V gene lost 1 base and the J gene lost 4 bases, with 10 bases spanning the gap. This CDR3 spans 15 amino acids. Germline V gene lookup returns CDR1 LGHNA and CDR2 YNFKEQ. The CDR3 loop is CASSQASRGTGELFF. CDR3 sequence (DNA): TGTGCCAGCAGCCAAGCTAGCCGTGGCACCGGGGAGCTGTTTTTT.

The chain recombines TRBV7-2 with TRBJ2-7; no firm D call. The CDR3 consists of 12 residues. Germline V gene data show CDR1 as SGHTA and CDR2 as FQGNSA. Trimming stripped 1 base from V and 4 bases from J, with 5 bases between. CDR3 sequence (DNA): TGTGCCAGCAGCTTAGATCATTACGAGCAGTACTTC. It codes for CASSLDHYEQYF.

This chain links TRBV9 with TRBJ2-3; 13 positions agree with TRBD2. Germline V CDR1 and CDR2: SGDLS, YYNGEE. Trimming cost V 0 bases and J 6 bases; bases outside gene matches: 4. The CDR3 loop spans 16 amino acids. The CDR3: CASSVGGGLAGDTQYF. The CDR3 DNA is TGTGCCAGCAGCGTAGGTGGGGGACTAGCGGGGGATACGCAGTATTTT.

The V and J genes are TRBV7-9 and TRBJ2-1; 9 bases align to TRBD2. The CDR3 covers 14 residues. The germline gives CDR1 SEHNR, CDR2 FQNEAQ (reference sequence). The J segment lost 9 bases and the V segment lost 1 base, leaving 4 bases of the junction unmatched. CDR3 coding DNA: TGTGCCAGCAGCTTAGAGCGGGGGGTAGGTGAGCAGTTCTTC. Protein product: CASSLERGVGEQFF.

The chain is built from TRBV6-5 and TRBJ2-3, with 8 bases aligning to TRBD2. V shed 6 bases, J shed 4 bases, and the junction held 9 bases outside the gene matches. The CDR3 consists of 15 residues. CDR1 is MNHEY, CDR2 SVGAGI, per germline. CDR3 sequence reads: CASSPSGGGSDTQYF. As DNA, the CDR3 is TGTGCCAGCAGCCCTTCAGGCGGGGGGTCAGATACGCAGTATTTT.

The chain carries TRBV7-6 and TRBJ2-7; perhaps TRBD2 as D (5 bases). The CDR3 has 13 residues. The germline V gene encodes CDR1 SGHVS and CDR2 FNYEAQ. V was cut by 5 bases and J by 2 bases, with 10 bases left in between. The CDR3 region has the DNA TGTGCCAGCAGCATGGGAGCTGCCTACGAGCAGTACTTC. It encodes CASSMGAAYEQYF. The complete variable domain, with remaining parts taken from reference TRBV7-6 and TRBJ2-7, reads GAGVSQSPRYKVTKRGQDVALRCDPISGHVSLYWYRQALGQGPEFLTYFNYEAQQDKSGLPNDRFSAERPEGSISTLTIQRTEQRDSAMYRCASSMGAAYEQYFGPGTRLTVT.

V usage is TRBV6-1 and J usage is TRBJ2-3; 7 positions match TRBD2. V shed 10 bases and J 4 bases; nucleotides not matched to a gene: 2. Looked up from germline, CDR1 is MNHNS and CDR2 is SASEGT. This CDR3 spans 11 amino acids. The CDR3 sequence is CANGLADTQYF. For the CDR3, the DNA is TGTGCCAATGGACTAGCAGATACGCAGTATTTT.

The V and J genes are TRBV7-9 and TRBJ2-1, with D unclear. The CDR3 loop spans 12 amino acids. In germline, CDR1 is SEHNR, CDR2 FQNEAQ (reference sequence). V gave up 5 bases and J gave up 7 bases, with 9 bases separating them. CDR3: CASSPGRNEQFF. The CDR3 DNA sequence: TGTGCCAGCAGCCCTGGCCGAAATGAGCAGTTCTTC.

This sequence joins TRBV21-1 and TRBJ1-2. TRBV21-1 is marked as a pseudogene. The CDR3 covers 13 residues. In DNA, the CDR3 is TGTGCCAATGCGCCCCTCGGGGGTGGTGGCTACACCTTC. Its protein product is CANAPLGGGGYTF.

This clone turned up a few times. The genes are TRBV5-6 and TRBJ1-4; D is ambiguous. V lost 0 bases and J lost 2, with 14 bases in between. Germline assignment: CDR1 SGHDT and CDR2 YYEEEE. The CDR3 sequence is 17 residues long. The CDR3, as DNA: TGTGCCAGCAGCTTGGCGAAGGAGGATAGGACTAATGAAAAACTGTTTTTT. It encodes CASSLAKEDRTNEKLFF.

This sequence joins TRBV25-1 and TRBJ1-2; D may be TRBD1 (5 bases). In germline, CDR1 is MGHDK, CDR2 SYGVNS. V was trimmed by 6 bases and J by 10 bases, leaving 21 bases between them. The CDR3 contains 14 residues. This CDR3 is CASRNTGPFSPYTF. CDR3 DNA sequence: TGTGCCAGCAGAAACACAGGACCGTTTTCACCCTACACCTTC.

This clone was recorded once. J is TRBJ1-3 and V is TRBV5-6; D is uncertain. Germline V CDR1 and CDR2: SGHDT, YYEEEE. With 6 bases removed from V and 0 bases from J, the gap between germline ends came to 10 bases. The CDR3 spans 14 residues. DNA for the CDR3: TGTGCCAGCACCCTACAGTCCTCTGGAAACACCATATATTTT. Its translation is CASTLQSSGNTIYF.